This T cell receptor (beta chain) was observed in a study of regulatory T cells in long-lasting Graves disease. Study-level points and caveats: Fewer public clonotypes were shared by new patients (around 1,000) than by persistent patients (roughly 2,600).

As to time point: newly diagnosed GD, antithyroid drugs for less than 3 months. With RNA extracted from PBMCs as input, the TCR library was made. Libraries of TCR beta came from iRepertoire HTBI primers plus Arm-PCR of CDR3 regions. TCRdb redid the calling of the multiplex PCR reads with MiXCR, one entry per CDR3 protein. Of about 620,000 distinct CDR3 sequences in the sample, approximately 15% are singletons; the top ten hold 18%. At least ten counts were recorded for this clonotype. Antigen specificity is unknown. Germline V gives CDR1 SGHTA, CDR2 FQGNSA. V was pared by 3 bases and J by 7 bases, with 15 bases between. The CDR3 covers 15 residues. These data were likewise used in another study, on T cells in Graves' hyperthyroidism and ophthalmopathy.

The material sequenced was peripheral blood mononuclear cells (PBMCs), taken at new diagnosis, from a patient treated with antithyroid drugs. The genes are TRBV7-2 and TRBJ2-2, with D perhaps TRBD1 (8 bases). This clonotype was obtained from a woman in her twenties or thirties with Graves disease. The CDR3 loop is CASSFGQGGIGELFF. The CDR3 DNA sequence: TGTGCCAGCAGCTTCGGACAGGGAGGGATCGGGGAGCTGTTTTTT.